The source of this T cell receptor (beta chain) is a study of blood T cell repertoires in COVID-19. At the level of the study: Collection of acute and convalescent COVID-19 samples took place in the United States, Italy and Spain. Sources were T cells, B-cell-depleted T cells, or PBMCs; the material itself was cDNA or gDNA.

This clone has just a few counts. Original handling: Amplification with reference gene primers provided the estimates of nucleated cell counts. Some clones are missing from TCRdb's copy, which holds only in-frame ones; the method was immunoSEQ multiplex PCR. The DNA gave D and trimming, while V, J and clone size come from that table. Among over 45,000 clones listed, 90% were seen once. V lost 3 bases and J lost 3; bases outside the gene matches: 4. The CDR3 is 15 residues long. The germline V gene has CDR1 SEHNR and CDR2 FQNEAQ (reference sequence). This receptor was taken from a man between 65 and 79 years old with acute or convalescent COVID-19. The sequenced sample was peripheral blood. The chain is built from TRBV7-9 and TRBJ1-2; 10 bases fit TRBD1. For the CDR3, the DNA is TGTGCCAGCAGCTTGGGACAGGGGCAGGACTATGGCTACACCTTC. Its protein product is CASSLGQGQDYGYTF.